A selection of T cell receptor beta chains follows, all from one sample in a study of T cell repertoires in cytomegalovirus infection. Antigen specificity for these receptors is unknown. Each CDR3 protein is one row after TCRdb ran MiXCR on the reads. The sample has roughly 350,000 distinct CDR3 sequences, about 35% seen once; the top ten hold less than 15%. The sequenced sample was cultured PBMCs, obtained from culture after CMV antigen stimulation. Receptor source: a human donor in good health (CMV status not recorded). Some clones in this sample may be carry-over from other donors' samples. Both conserved end residues are part of each CDR3. Fields, in order: V gene, D gene, CDR3 length, clone size, J gene, CDR3 protein, CDR3 DNA. A D gene is named only where the DNA matches it firmly. Part of the rows lack a size; the others show once, few, many or a class for expanded clones.

>TRBV6-5|-|16|-|TRBJ2-2
CASSYFRGADTGELFF
TGTGCCAGCAGTTACTTTCGGGGGGCGGACACCGGGGAGCTGTTTTTT
>TRBV29-1|-|12|-|TRBJ2-5
CSVRDGQETQYF
TGCAGCGTTCGCGACGGACAAGAGACCCAGTACTTC
>TRBV5-1|TRBD1|15|-|TRBJ2-3
CASSLRGTDTDTQYF
TGCGCCAGCAGCTTGAGGGGGACAGACACAGATACGCAGTATTTT
>TRBV27|-|16|-|TRBJ2-7
CASSPSTGETGGEQYF
TGTGCCAGCAGTCCCTCAACGGGGGAAACAGGAGGTGAGCAGTACTTC
>TRBV20-1|TRBD1|14|-|TRBJ2-1
CSAIRDRAYNEQFF
TGCAGTGCCATCCGGGACAGGGCCTACAATGAGCAGTTCTTC
>TRBV7-2|-|14|-|TRBJ2-3
CASSFGSRADTQYF
TGTGCCAGCAGCTTCGGGAGCAGAGCAGATACGCAGTATTTT
>TRBV29-1|-|12|-|TRBJ2-5
CSVRGWEETQYF
TGCAGCGTCAGGGGTTGGGAGGAGACCCAGTACTTC
>TRBV7-9|-|16|-|TRBJ2-1
CASSLVGDKGVHEQFF
TGTGCCAGCAGCTTAGTCGGGGACAAAGGGGTCCATGAGCAGTTCTTC
>TRBV7-2|TRBD1|14|-|TRBJ1-4
CASSSGQRNEKLFF
TGTGCCAGCAGCTCGGGACAGCGTAATGAAAAACTGTTTTTT
>TRBV29-1|TRBD2|17|-|TRBJ2-1
CSVVGTGTRSSYNEQFF
TGCAGCGTTGTGGGGACCGGGACTAGAAGCTCCTACAATGAGCAGTTCTTC
>TRBV20-1|-|15|few|TRBJ1-2
CSARDRRATNYGYTF
TGCAGTGCTAGAGATCGCAGGGCTACTAACTATGGCTACACCTTC
>TRBV7-8|-|14|-|TRBJ2-5
CASSLWRGGETQYF
TGTGCCAGCAGCTTATGGAGGGGGGGGGAGACCCAGTACTTC
>TRBV29-1|-|16|-|TRBJ2-1
CSVELGTFGTYNEQFF
TGCAGCGTTGAACTCGGGACTTTTGGGACCTACAATGAGCAGTTCTTC
>TRBV30|-|13|-|TRBJ1-3
CAWKAYSGNTIYF
TGTGCCTGGAAAGCTTACTCTGGAAACACCATATATTTT
>TRBV4-3|TRBD2|17|few|TRBJ2-1
CASSQDGLAGVTNEQFF
TGCGCCAGCAGCCAGGACGGACTAGCGGGAGTCACCAATGAGCAGTTCTTC
>TRBV4-1|TRBD1|15|once|TRBJ2-5
CASSQGTGIQETQYF
TGCGCCAGCAGCCAAGGGACAGGGATCCAAGAGACCCAGTACTTC
>TRBV2|TRBD2|13|-|TRBJ2-1
CASSEYLTSSPLF
TGTGCCAGCAGTGAATATCTGACTAGCAGCCCACTCTTC
>TRBV14|TRBD2|16|-|TRBJ2-1
CASSQDIAGVGNEQFF
TGTGCCAGCAGCCAAGATATAGCGGGAGTTGGCAATGAGCAGTTCTTC
>TRBV7-2|-|12|few|TRBJ2-3
CASSSLVNTQYF
TGTGCCAGCAGCTCACTAGTTAATACGCAGTATTTT
>TRBV27|-|14|few|TRBJ2-1
CASSPWDPYNEQFF
TGTGCCAGCTCCCCCTGGGATCCCTACAATGAGCAGTTCTTC
>TRBV6-6|-|15|few|TRBJ1-4
CASSYSRLPGEELFF
TGTGCCAGCAGTTACTCTAGGTTACCCGGGGAGGAACTGTTTTTT
>TRBV7-2|-|15|many|TRBJ1-1
CASSLMGAEYSEAFF
TGTGCCAGCAGCTTAATGGGGGCCGAATATTCTGAAGCTTTCTTT
>TRBV6-5|TRBD2|15|-|TRBJ2-1
CASSYLGTSGRGQFF
TGTGCCAGCAGTTACCTCGGGACTAGCGGGAGGGGGCAGTTCTTC
>TRBV7-8|TRBD2|15|many|TRBJ2-3
CASSGLAGGADTQYF
TGTGCCAGCAGTGGACTAGCGGGAGGGGCAGATACGCAGTATTTT
>TRBV5-1|-|12|-|TRBJ2-5
CASSLAMETQYF
TGCGCCAGCAGCTTGGCCATGGAGACCCAGTACTTC
>TRBV7-2|-|15|many|TRBJ1-6
CASSPPGRNNSPLHF
TGTGCCAGCAGCCCCCCCGGGCGGAACAATTCACCCCTCCACTTT
>TRBV24-1|TRBD2|17|-|TRBJ2-1
CATSDHPTSGKVNEQFF
TGTGCCACCAGTGATCATCCCACTAGCGGGAAAGTAAATGAGCAGTTCTTC
>TRBV11-3|-|18|-|TRBJ2-3
CASSSRGRDSRLTDTQYF
TGTGCCAGCAGCTCCCGGGGACGGGACTCTCGACTCACAGATACGCAGTATTTT
>TRBV7-9|TRBD2|14|few|TRBJ2-7
CASSPGEGNYEQYF
TGTGCCAGCAGCCCGGGGGAGGGGAATTACGAGCAGTACTTC
>TRBV12-3/TRBV12-4|-|15|-|TRBJ1-1
CASSLYPGIGTEAFF
TGTGCCAGCAGTTTATACCCGGGAATAGGCACTGAAGCTTTCTTT
>TRBV28|TRBD1|16|-|TRBJ1-5
CASTIPTGGTNQPQHF
TGTGCCAGCACCATCCCGACAGGGGGTACCAATCAGCCCCAGCATTTT
>TRBV5-6|TRBD2|17|few|TRBJ2-2
CASSSQIAGGYTGELFF
TGTGCCAGCAGCTCGCAAATAGCGGGAGGGTACACCGGGGAGCTGTTTTTT
>TRBV6-2/TRBV6-3|-|15|-|TRBJ1-2
CASRPTGMANYGYTF
TGTGCCAGCAGACCAACAGGGATGGCGAACTATGGCTACACCTTC
>TRBV12-3/TRBV12-4|-|11|few|TRBJ1-2
CASGRGNGYTF
TGTGCCAGCGGGCGGGGAAATGGCTACACCTTC
>TRBV2|TRBD2|15|-|TRBJ2-1
CASSEVLAGGNEQFF
TGTGCCAGCAGTGAAGTCCTAGCGGGAGGCAATGAGCAGTTCTTC
>TRBV4-1|TRBD1|17|-|TRBJ2-2
CASSGMAGGIITGELFF
TGCGCCAGCAGCGGGATGGCAGGGGGCATAATAACCGGGGAGCTGTTTTTT
>TRBV28|TRBD1|13|many|TRBJ2-7
CASSLPDRAGQYF
TGTGCCAGCAGTTTACCAGACAGGGCGGGGCAGTACTTC
>TRBV12-3/TRBV12-4|-|12|-|TRBJ2-1
CASSWTDRRQFF
TGTGCCAGCAGTTGGACAGATCGTAGGCAGTTCTTC
>TRBV7-2|-|12|-|TRBJ2-2
CASSLITGELFF
TGTGCCAGCAGCTTAATAACCGGGGAGCTGTTTTTT
>TRBV5-4|TRBD1|17|many|TRBJ2-5
CASSLGSGQGPEETQYF
TGTGCCAGCAGCTTGGGGTCAGGACAGGGGCCCGAAGAGACCCAGTACTTC
>TRBV11-2|-|14|many|TRBJ2-7
CASSLGPTLGEQYF
TGTGCCAGCAGCCTGGGACCGACTTTAGGCGAGCAGTACTTC
>TRBV4-2|-|15|-|TRBJ2-7
CASSQVLQGSGEQYF
TGTGCCAGCAGCCAAGTCCTCCAGGGATCTGGCGAGCAGTACTTC
>TRBV4-3|TRBD1|17|-|TRBJ2-3
CASSQDRWGTGTDTQYF
TGCGCCAGCAGCCAAGATAGGTGGGGGACAGGCACAGATACGCAGTATTTT
>TRBV10-3|-|12|-|TRBJ1-1
CAISTGNTEAFF
TGTGCCATCAGTACAGGGAACACTGAAGCTTTCTTT
>TRBV7-2|-|15|many|TRBJ2-2
CASSPNPGVTGELFF
TGTGCCAGCAGCCCAAATCCAGGGGTAACCGGGGAGCTGTTTTTT
>TRBV5-1|TRBD2|14|many|TRBJ2-2
CASSKAGATGELFF
TGCGCCAGCTCGAAAGCGGGAGCCACCGGGGAGCTGTTTTTT
>TRBV28|TRBD1|15|few|TRBJ1-5
CASSLGTAINQPQHF
TGTGCCAGCAGTTTAGGGACAGCCATCAATCAGCCCCAGCATTTT
>TRBV7-8|-|15|many|TRBJ1-2
CASSLEGPPYYGYTF
TGTGCCAGCAGCTTAGAGGGTCCCCCTTATTATGGCTACACCTTC
>TRBV12-3/TRBV12-4|-|17|-|TRBJ2-1
CASSAMRSPRKYNEQFF
TGTGCCAGCAGTGCAATGAGGTCTCCACGGAAATACAATGAGCAGTTCTTC
>TRBV20-1|TRBD2|13|-|TRBJ2-7
CSASYGGLDEQYF
TGCAGTGCTAGTTACGGGGGGTTGGACGAGCAGTACTTC
>TRBV7-2|-|13|many|TRBJ1-2
CASSFGGDYGYTF
TGTGCCAGCAGCTTCGGGGGGGACTATGGCTACACCTTC
>TRBV12-3/TRBV12-4|-|14|-|TRBJ2-3
CASRSSYFTDTQYF
TGTGCCAGCAGGTCCTCCTACTTCACAGATACGCAGTATTTT
>TRBV5-6|-|11|-|TRBJ2-7
CASSLPHEQYF
TGTGCCAGCAGCTTGCCACACGAGCAGTACTTC
>TRBV7-2|-|14|-|TRBJ1-4
CASQSGATNEKLFF
TGTGCCAGCCAGTCGGGGGCAACTAATGAAAAACTGTTTTTT